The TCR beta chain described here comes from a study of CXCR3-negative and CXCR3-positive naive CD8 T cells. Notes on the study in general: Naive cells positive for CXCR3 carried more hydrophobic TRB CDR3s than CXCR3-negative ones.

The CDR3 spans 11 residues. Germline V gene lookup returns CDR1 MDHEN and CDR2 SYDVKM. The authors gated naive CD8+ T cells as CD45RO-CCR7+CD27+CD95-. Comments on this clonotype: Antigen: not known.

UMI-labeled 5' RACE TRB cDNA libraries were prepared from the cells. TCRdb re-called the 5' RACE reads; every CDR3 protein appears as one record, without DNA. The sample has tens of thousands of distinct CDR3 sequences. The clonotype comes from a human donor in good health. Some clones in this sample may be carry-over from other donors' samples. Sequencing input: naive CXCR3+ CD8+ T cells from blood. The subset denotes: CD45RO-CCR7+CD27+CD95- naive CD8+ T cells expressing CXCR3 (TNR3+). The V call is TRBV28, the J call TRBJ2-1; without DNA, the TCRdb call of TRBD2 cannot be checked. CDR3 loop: CASDRLDEQFF. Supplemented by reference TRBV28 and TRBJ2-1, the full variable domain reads DVKVTQSSRYLVKRTGEKVFLECVQDMDHENMFWYRQDPGLGLRLIYFSYDVKMKEKGDIPEGYSVSREKKERFSLILESASTNQTSMYLCASDRLDEQFFGPGTRLTVL.